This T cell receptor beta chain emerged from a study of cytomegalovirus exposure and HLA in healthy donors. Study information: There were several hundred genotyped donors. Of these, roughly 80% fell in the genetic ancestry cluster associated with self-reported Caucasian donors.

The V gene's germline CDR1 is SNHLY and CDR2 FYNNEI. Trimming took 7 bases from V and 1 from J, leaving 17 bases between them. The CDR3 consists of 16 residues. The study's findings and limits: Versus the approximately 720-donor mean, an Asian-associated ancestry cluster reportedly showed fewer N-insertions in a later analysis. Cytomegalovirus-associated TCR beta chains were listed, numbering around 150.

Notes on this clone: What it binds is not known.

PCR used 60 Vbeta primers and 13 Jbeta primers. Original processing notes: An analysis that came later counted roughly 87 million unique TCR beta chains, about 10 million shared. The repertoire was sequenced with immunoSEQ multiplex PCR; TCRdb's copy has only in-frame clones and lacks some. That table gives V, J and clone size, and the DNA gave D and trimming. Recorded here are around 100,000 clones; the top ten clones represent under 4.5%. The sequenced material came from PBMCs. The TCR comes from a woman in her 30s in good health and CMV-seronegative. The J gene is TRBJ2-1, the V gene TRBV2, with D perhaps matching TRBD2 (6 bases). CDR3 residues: CASTRSGGTSYNEQFF. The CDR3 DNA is TGTGCCAGCACCCGAAGTGGCGGGACGTCCTACAATGAGCAGTTCTTC.